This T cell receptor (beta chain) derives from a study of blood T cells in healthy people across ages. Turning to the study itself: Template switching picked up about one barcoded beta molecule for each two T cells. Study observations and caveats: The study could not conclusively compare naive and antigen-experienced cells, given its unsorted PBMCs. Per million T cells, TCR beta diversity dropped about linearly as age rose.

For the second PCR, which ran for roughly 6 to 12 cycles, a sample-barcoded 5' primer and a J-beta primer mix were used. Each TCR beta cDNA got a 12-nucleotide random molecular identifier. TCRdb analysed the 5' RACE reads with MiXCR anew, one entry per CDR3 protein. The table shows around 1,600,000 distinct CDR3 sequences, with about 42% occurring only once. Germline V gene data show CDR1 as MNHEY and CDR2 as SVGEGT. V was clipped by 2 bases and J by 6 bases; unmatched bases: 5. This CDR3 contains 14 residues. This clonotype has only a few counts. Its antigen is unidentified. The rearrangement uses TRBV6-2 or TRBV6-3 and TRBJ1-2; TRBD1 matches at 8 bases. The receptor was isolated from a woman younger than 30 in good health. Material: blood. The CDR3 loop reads CASSYPGQVDGYTF. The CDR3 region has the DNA TGTGCCAGCAGTTACCCGGGACAGGTGGATGGCTACACCTTC.